Listed below are T cell receptor beta chains from one sample, sequenced in a study of radiotherapy plus CTLA-4 blockade in lung cancer. Measured with immunoSEQ multiplex PCR; TCRdb has only the in-frame clones, and not every one. This sample has about 80,000 clones, with 70% to 85% found just once. The starting material was peripheral blood, obtained from a patient treated with radiotherapy plus ipilimumab. Source of these receptors: a human donor with non-small cell lung cancer who had stable disease on radiotherapy plus ipilimumab. Each CDR3 is given with its conserved first and last residue. Fields, in order: D gene, clone size, V gene, J gene, CDR3 DNA, CDR3 protein. The D gene is left open where the match is weak. Rows may omit the clone size; those that give it use once, few, many or a size class.

d_gene: TRBD1
abundance: once
v_gene: TRBV30
j_gene: TRBJ1-4
CDR3nt: TGTGCCTGGAGTGTACGGCGACAGGGGGCAACTAATGAAAAACTGTTTTTT
CDR3aa: CAWSVRRQGATNEKLFF

d_gene: -
abundance: -
v_gene: TRBV4-2
j_gene: TRBJ2-3
CDR3nt: TGTGCCAGCAGCCAAGAGGGTGGGACAGATACGCAGTATTTT
CDR3aa: CASSQEGGTDTQYF

d_gene: -
abundance: -
v_gene: TRBV28
j_gene: TRBJ1-2
CDR3nt: TGTGCCAGCAGTTTCGGTGACACCCTTACCCGTGGCTACACCTTC
CDR3aa: CASSFGDTLTRGYTF

d_gene: -
abundance: few
v_gene: TRBV20-1
j_gene: TRBJ2-5
CDR3nt: TGCAGTGCTAGAGTGGGAGAGACCCAGTACTTC
CDR3aa: CSARVGETQYF

d_gene: -
abundance: -
v_gene: TRBV7-3
j_gene: TRBJ2-3
CDR3nt: TGTGCCAGCAGCTCCACTCCAGGGGGAGGGGGCACAGATACGCAGTATTTT
CDR3aa: CASSSTPGGGGTDTQYF

d_gene: TRBD1
abundance: -
v_gene: TRBV18
j_gene: TRBJ2-3
CDR3nt: TGTGCCAGCTCACCACCGATCCAGGGGGCAACAGATACGCAGTATTTT
CDR3aa: CASSPPIQGATDTQYF

d_gene: TRBD2
abundance: -
v_gene: TRBV9
j_gene: TRBJ2-1
CDR3nt: TGTGCCAGCAGCGTAGAATCGGGAGGGGTCTACAATGAGCAGTTCTTC
CDR3aa: CASSVESGGVYNEQFF

d_gene: -
abundance: -
v_gene: TRBV11-2
j_gene: TRBJ2-1
CDR3nt: TGTGCCAGCAGAGACCGGGGCGTCTGGGACAATGAGCAGTTCTTC
CDR3aa: CASRDRGVWDNEQFF

d_gene: -
abundance: -
v_gene: TRBV19
j_gene: TRBJ2-2
CDR3nt: TGTGCCAGTAGTATCTTCGCCACGAACACCGGGGAGCTGTTTTTT
CDR3aa: CASSIFATNTGELFF

d_gene: -
abundance: few
v_gene: TRBV5-5
j_gene: TRBJ1-3
CDR3nt: TGTGCCAGCAGCTGGGGGCAGTTAAACACCATATATTTT
CDR3aa: CASSWGQLNTIYF

d_gene: -
abundance: -
v_gene: TRBV7-2
j_gene: TRBJ2-3
CDR3nt: TGTGCCAGCAGGGGAGGGGGGACTAGCACAGATACGCAGTATTTT
CDR3aa: CASRGGGTSTDTQYF

d_gene: -
abundance: -
v_gene: TRBV23-1
j_gene: TRBJ1-4
CDR3nt: TGCGCCAGCAGTCTGGGGGTCACTGAAAAACTGTTTTTT
CDR3aa: CASSLGVTEKLFF

d_gene: TRBD1
abundance: once
v_gene: TRBV27
j_gene: TRBJ1-1
CDR3nt: TGTGCCAGCGGGGGACAGTTGAACACTGAAGCTTTCTTT
CDR3aa: CASGGQLNTEAFF

d_gene: -
abundance: -
v_gene: TRBV5-1
j_gene: TRBJ1-4
CDR3nt: TGCGCCAGCAGCCAGACCGGGAGTAATGAAAAACTGTTTTTT
CDR3aa: CASSQTGSNEKLFF

d_gene: TRBD1
abundance: -
v_gene: TRBV7-3
j_gene: TRBJ2-7
CDR3nt: TGTGCCAGCAGCCCCGGGACAGGTCGCTCCTACGAGCAGTACTTC
CDR3aa: CASSPGTGRSYEQYF

d_gene: TRBD1
abundance: -
v_gene: TRBV7-6
j_gene: TRBJ1-3
CDR3nt: TGTGCCAGCAGCAAGAGTTCCGGGACAGGGGAGGGAAACACCATATATTTT
CDR3aa: CASSKSSGTGEGNTIYF

d_gene: -
abundance: -
v_gene: TRBV7-5
j_gene: TRBJ2-7
CDR3nt: TGTGCCAGAAGCTTAGTGGCGACTCGAGGGGGCAGCTCCTACGAGCAGTACTTC
CDR3aa: CARSLVATRGGSSYEQYF

d_gene: -
abundance: -
v_gene: TRBV5-4
j_gene: TRBJ2-7
CDR3nt: TGTGCCAGCAGCTTCGGGAGTTTCGACGAGCAGTACTTC
CDR3aa: CASSFGSFDEQYF

d_gene: -
abundance: -
v_gene: TRBV28
j_gene: TRBJ1-5
CDR3nt: TGTGCCAGCAGTTTGGATAGGGTGCCCGCTAGCAATCAGCCCCAGCATTTT
CDR3aa: CASSLDRVPASNQPQHF

d_gene: -
abundance: -
v_gene: TRBV12-1
j_gene: TRBJ2-7
CDR3nt: TGTGCCAGCAGCTTCCAGCTAGCGTCGCTCTCCTACGAGCAGTACTTC
CDR3aa: CASSFQLASLSYEQYF

d_gene: -
abundance: -
v_gene: TRBV27
j_gene: TRBJ2-1
CDR3nt: TGTGCCAGCAGTTTAAGGGAGCGGCGACTAATCATCTCCTACAATGAGCAGTTCTTC
CDR3aa: CASSLRERRLIISYNEQFF

d_gene: -
abundance: -
v_gene: TRBV9
j_gene: TRBJ2-1
CDR3nt: TGTGCCAGCAGCGTAGGGGGTGTTAGCGCCCATATCTCCTACAATGAGCAGTTCTTC
CDR3aa: CASSVGGVSAHISYNEQFF

d_gene: TRBD1
abundance: -
v_gene: TRBV6-5
j_gene: TRBJ1-5
CDR3nt: TGTGCCAGCAGTTCAGGGGGTAGCAATCAGCCCCAGCATTTT
CDR3aa: CASSSGGSNQPQHF

d_gene: -
abundance: -
v_gene: TRBV28
j_gene: TRBJ2-7
CDR3nt: TGTGTCCAAACAGCCAGCACCCGCCAGCAGTCACCCTACGAGCAGTACTTC
CDR3aa: CVQTASTRQQSPYEQYF

d_gene: TRBD2
abundance: once
v_gene: TRBV5-1
j_gene: TRBJ2-7
CDR3nt: TGCGCCAGCAGCGGGGGTCGGGAGGACGAGCAGTACTTC
CDR3aa: CASSGGREDEQYF

d_gene: -
abundance: -
v_gene: TRBV7-3
j_gene: TRBJ1-2
CDR3nt: TGTGCCAGCAGCTCCCGGGACACCAACTATGGCTACACCTTC
CDR3aa: CASSSRDTNYGYTF

d_gene: -
abundance: -
v_gene: TRBV28
j_gene: TRBJ1-1
CDR3nt: TGTGCCAGCAGTACATGGGGGTTTGGAGGGAACACTGAAGCTTTCTTT
CDR3aa: CASSTWGFGGNTEAFF

d_gene: TRBD2
abundance: -
v_gene: TRBV7-3
j_gene: TRBJ2-3
CDR3nt: TGTGCCAGCAGCGGTGGGACTAGCAGAGATACGCAGTATTTT
CDR3aa: CASSGGTSRDTQYF

d_gene: TRBD2
abundance: -
v_gene: TRBV27
j_gene: TRBJ2-7
CDR3nt: TGTGCCAGCAGTCCGGGACTAGCGGGGGGCCGCTACTACGAGCAGTACTTC
CDR3aa: CASSPGLAGGRYYEQYF

d_gene: TRBD1
abundance: -
v_gene: TRBV2
j_gene: TRBJ2-3
CDR3nt: TGTGCCAGCTCCCGGGACAGGACTACAGATACGCAGTATTTT
CDR3aa: CASSRDRTTDTQYF

d_gene: TRBD1
abundance: -
v_gene: TRBV6-6
j_gene: TRBJ2-7
CDR3nt: TGTGCCAGCAGTTCCTCCGGGACAGGGGCCTACGAGCAGTACTTC
CDR3aa: CASSSSGTGAYEQYF

d_gene: -
abundance: few
v_gene: TRBV5-5
j_gene: TRBJ2-7
CDR3nt: TGTGCCAGCAGCTTGGTGAGGGTCAATAGCGAGCAGTACTTC
CDR3aa: CASSLVRVNSEQYF

d_gene: TRBD2
abundance: -
v_gene: TRBV28
j_gene: TRBJ2-1
CDR3nt: TGTGCCAGCAGTACCCCAAGCGGGAGGGGATACAATGAGCAGTTCTTC
CDR3aa: CASSTPSGRGYNEQFF

d_gene: TRBD1
abundance: -
v_gene: TRBV7-3
j_gene: TRBJ1-1
CDR3nt: TGTGCCAGCAGCTTGGCAGGGGGCGCGTCTGAAGCTTTCTTT
CDR3aa: CASSLAGGASEAFF

d_gene: TRBD2
abundance: -
v_gene: TRBV7-9
j_gene: TRBJ2-5
CDR3nt: TGTGCCAGCAGCTTAGGAGGGACTAGCGGGCAAGAGACCCAGTACTTC
CDR3aa: CASSLGGTSGQETQYF

d_gene: TRBD2
abundance: -
v_gene: TRBV5-4
j_gene: TRBJ2-3
CDR3nt: TGTGCCAGCAGCTTGGGCGGGAGTAGGAGCACAGATACGCAGTATTTT
CDR3aa: CASSLGGSRSTDTQYF

d_gene: TRBD2
abundance: -
v_gene: TRBV7-9
j_gene: TRBJ2-1
CDR3nt: TGTGCCAGCAGCTTCTCTAGCGGGGGGGAAATTGAGCAGTTCTTC
CDR3aa: CASSFSSGGEIEQFF

d_gene: TRBD1
abundance: -
v_gene: TRBV7-8
j_gene: TRBJ1-2
CDR3nt: TGTGCCAGCAGCCGGGGACAGGGGGCCTTCTATGGCTACACCTTC
CDR3aa: CASSRGQGAFYGYTF

d_gene: TRBD1
abundance: -
v_gene: TRBV11-1
j_gene: TRBJ2-2
CDR3nt: TGTGCCAGCAGTTTGGACAGGGTTAGCACCGGGGAGCTGTTTTTT
CDR3aa: CASSLDRVSTGELFF

d_gene: -
abundance: -
v_gene: TRBV27
j_gene: TRBJ2-7
CDR3nt: TGTGCCAGCAGTTTATCACCTCCGGGAGTCAAGGGGCTCTACGAGCAGTACTTC
CDR3aa: CASSLSPPGVKGLYEQYF

d_gene: TRBD1
abundance: few
v_gene: TRBV6-1
j_gene: TRBJ1-2
CDR3nt: TGTGCCAGCAGTGCAATACGGACAGGGGGCGGCTATGGCTACACCTTC
CDR3aa: CASSAIRTGGGYGYTF

d_gene: -
abundance: once
v_gene: TRBV9
j_gene: TRBJ2-5
CDR3nt: TGTGCCAGCAGCGTAGGGGGGTGGGAGACCCAGTACTTC
CDR3aa: CASSVGGWETQYF

d_gene: -
abundance: -
v_gene: TRBV7-8
j_gene: TRBJ1-6
CDR3nt: TGTGCCAGCAGCCCTCGACAGGCCATCTATAATTCACCCCTCCACTTT
CDR3aa: CASSPRQAIYNSPLHF

d_gene: TRBD1
abundance: -
v_gene: TRBV5-1
j_gene: TRBJ1-6
CDR3nt: TGCGCCAGCACTACAGGGGCTAATTCACCCCTCCACTTT
CDR3aa: CASTTGANSPLHF

d_gene: TRBD2
abundance: -
v_gene: TRBV29-1
j_gene: TRBJ2-1
CDR3nt: TGCAGCGTTGAAGGGACTAGCGTCGACAATGAGCAGTTCTTC
CDR3aa: CSVEGTSVDNEQFF

d_gene: TRBD1
abundance: -
v_gene: TRBV30
j_gene: TRBJ1-1
CDR3nt: TGTGCCTGGAAGGGGGGGGACAGGGCGTTGAACACTGAAGCTTTCTTT
CDR3aa: CAWKGGDRALNTEAFF

d_gene: TRBD1
abundance: -
v_gene: TRBV10-3
j_gene: TRBJ1-1
CDR3nt: TGTGCCATCAGTGAGTCGGAAGGCAGGGGGAGCACTGAAGCTTTCTTT
CDR3aa: CAISESEGRGSTEAFF

d_gene: -
abundance: -
v_gene: TRBV6-5
j_gene: TRBJ1-1
CDR3nt: TGTGCCAGCAGTTCGTTCGGCAGGGACACTGAAGCTTTCTTT
CDR3aa: CASSSFGRDTEAFF

d_gene: TRBD1
abundance: -
v_gene: TRBV27
j_gene: TRBJ1-2
CDR3nt: TGTGCCAGCAGTTTAATTGGGACAGGGGGCCGGGGCTACACCTTC
CDR3aa: CASSLIGTGGRGYTF

d_gene: -
abundance: -
v_gene: TRBV28
j_gene: TRBJ2-3
CDR3nt: TGTGCCAGCAGTTTGAGACAGACAGATACGCAGTATTTT
CDR3aa: CASSLRQTDTQYF

d_gene: TRBD1
abundance: -
v_gene: TRBV6-5
j_gene: TRBJ1-4
CDR3nt: TGTGCCAGCAGCCTAGACAGGGGAAGAGAAAAACTGTTTTTT
CDR3aa: CASSLDRGREKLFF

d_gene: -
abundance: -
v_gene: TRBV11-1
j_gene: TRBJ1-1
CDR3nt: TGTGCCAGCAGCCCACGGGTGAACACTGAAGCTTTCTTT
CDR3aa: CASSPRVNTEAFF

d_gene: -
abundance: -
v_gene: TRBV5-6
j_gene: TRBJ1-4
CDR3nt: TGTGCCAGCAGCTTACGAGGCTGGGGGCAAAAACTGTTTTTT
CDR3aa: CASSLRGWGQKLFF

d_gene: -
abundance: -
v_gene: TRBV5-1
j_gene: TRBJ1-1
CDR3nt: TGCGCCAGCAGCCCCGACAGCAGGAGCACTGAAGCTTTCTTT
CDR3aa: CASSPDSRSTEAFF

d_gene: -
abundance: once
v_gene: TRBV5-6
j_gene: TRBJ2-7
CDR3nt: TGTGCCAGCAGCCGCTGGGTAGGATCCGGGTACGAGCAGTACTTC
CDR3aa: CASSRWVGSGYEQYF